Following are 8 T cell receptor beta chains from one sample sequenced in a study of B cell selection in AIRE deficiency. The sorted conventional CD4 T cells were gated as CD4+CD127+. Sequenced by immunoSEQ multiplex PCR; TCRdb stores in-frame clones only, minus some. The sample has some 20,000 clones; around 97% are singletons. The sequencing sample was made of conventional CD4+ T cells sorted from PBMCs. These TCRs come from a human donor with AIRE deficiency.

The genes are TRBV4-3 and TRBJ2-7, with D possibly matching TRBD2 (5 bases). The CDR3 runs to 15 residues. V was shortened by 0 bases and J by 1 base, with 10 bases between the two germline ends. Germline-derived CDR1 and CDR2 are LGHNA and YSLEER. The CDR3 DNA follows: TGCGCCAGCAGCCAAGATGTGGGAGTGTCCTACGAGCAGTACTTC. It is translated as CASSQDVGVSYEQYF.

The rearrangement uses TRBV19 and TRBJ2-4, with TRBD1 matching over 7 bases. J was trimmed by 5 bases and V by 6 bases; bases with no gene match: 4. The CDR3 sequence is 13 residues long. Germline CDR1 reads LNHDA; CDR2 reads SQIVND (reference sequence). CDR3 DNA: TGTGCCAGTAGCACCGGGACAGAAAACATTCAGTACTTC. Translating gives CASSTGTENIQYF.

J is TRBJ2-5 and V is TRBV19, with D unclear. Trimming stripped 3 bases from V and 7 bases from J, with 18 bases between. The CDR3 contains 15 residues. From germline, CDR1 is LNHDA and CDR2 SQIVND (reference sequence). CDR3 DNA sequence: TGTGCCAGTAGTATCGTAGGCGGCTCATCTGTGACCCAGTACTTC. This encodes CASSIVGGSSVTQYF. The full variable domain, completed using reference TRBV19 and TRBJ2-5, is DGGITQSPKYLFRKEGQNVTLSCEQNLNHDAMYWYRQDPGQGLRLIYYSQIVNDFQKGDIAEGYSVSREKKESFPLTVTSAQKNPTAFYLCASSIVGGSSVTQYFGPGTRLLVL.

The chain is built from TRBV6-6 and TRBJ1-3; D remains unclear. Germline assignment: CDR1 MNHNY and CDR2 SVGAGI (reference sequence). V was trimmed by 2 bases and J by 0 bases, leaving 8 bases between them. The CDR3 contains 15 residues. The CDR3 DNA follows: TGTGCCAGCAGTTACAGCACCAACTCTGGAAACACCATATATTTT. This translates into CASSYSTNSGNTIYF.

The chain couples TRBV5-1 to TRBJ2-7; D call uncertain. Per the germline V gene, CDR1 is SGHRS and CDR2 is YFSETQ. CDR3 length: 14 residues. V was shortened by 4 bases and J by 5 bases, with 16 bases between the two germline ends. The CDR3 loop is CASSLLPVPNEQYF. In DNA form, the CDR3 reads TGCGCCAGCAGCCTCCTTCCAGTCCCCAACGAGCAGTACTTC.

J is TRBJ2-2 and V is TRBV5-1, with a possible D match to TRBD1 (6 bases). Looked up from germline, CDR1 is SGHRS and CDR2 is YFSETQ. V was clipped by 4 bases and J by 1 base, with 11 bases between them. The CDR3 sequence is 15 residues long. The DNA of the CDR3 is TGCGCCAGCAGCCAGACAGGACAGAACACCGGGGAGCTGTTTTTT. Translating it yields CASSQTGQNTGELFF. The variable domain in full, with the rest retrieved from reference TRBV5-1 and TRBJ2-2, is KAGVTQTPRYLIKTRGQQVTLSCSPISGHRSVSWYQQTPGQGLQFLFEYFSETQRNKGNFPGRFSGRQFSNSRSEMNVSTLELGDSALYLCASSQTGQNTGELFFGEGSRLTVL.

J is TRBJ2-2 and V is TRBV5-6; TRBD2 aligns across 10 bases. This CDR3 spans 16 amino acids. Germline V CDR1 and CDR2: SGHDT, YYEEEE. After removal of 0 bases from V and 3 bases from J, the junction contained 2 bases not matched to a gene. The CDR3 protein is CASSLVGTSDTGELFF. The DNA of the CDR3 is TGTGCCAGCAGCTTGGTAGGGACTAGCGACACCGGGGAGCTGTTTTTT.

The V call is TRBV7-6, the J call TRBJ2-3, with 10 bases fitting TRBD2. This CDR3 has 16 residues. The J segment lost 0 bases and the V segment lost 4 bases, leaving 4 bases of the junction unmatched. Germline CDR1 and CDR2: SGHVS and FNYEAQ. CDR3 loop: CASSSGLAVSTDTQYF. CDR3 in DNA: TGTGCCAGCAGCTCAGGACTAGCGGTCAGCACAGATACGCAGTATTTT.